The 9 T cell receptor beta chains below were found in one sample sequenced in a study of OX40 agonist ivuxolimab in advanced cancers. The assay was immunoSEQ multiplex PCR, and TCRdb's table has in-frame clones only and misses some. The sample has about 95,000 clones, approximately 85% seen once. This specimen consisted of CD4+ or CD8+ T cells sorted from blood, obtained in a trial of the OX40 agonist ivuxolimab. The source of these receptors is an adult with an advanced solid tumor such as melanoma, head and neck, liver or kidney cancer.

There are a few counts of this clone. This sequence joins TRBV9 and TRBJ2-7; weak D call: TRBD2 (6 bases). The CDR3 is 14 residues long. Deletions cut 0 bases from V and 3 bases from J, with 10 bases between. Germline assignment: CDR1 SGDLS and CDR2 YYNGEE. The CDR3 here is CASSVALGGYEQYF. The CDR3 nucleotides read TGTGCCAGCAGCGTAGCCCTCGGGGGCTACGAGCAGTACTTC. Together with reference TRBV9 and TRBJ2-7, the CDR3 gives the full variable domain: DSGVTQTPKHLITATGQRVTLRCSPRSGDLSVYWYQQSLDQGLQFLIQYYNGEERAKGNILERFSAQQFPDLHSELNLSSLELGDSALYFCASSVALGGYEQYFGPGTRLTVT.

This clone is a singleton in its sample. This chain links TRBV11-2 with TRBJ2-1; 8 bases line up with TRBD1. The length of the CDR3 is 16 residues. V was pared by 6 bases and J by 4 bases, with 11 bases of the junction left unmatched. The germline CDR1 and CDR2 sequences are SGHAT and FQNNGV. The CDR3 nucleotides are TGTGCCAGCAGGTCAATTACAGGGGGGTCGTACAATGAGCAGTTCTTC. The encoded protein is CASRSITGGSYNEQFF.

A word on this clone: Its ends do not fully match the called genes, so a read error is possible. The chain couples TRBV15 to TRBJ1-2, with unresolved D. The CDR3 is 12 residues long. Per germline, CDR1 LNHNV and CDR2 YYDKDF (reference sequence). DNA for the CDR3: TGTGCCACCAGCAGAGATGGACGGGCACCTTCCTTC. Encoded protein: CATSRDGRAPSF.

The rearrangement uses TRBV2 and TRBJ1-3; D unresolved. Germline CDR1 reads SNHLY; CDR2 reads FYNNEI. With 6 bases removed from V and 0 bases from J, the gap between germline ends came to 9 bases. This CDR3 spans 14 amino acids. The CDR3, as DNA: TGTGCCAGCAGGGAGTCCTCCTCTGGAAACACCATATATTTT. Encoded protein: CASRESSSGNTIYF.

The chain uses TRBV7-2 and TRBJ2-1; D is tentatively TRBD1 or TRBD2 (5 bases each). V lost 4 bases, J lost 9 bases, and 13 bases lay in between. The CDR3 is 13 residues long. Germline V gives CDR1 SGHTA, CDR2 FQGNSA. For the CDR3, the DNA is TGTGCCAGCAGCTGGGGGACGAGGAGTGAGCAGTTCTTC. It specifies CASSWGTRSEQFF.

As DNA, the CDR3 is TGCGCCAGCACCTCGGACAGCAATGAGCAGTTCTTC. Translated, it gives CASTSDSNEQFF. The chain uses TRBV10-2 and TRBJ2-1; maybe TRBD1 (6 bases). Germline CDR1 reads WSHSY; CDR2 reads SAAADI. The CDR3 consists of 12 residues. The germline V and J ends were trimmed by 7 bases and 6 bases, with 10 bases remaining between them.

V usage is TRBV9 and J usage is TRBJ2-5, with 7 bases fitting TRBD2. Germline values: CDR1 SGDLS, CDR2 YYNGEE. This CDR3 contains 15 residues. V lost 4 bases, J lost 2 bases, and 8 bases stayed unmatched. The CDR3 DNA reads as TGTGCCAGCAGCCCCCCGGGGGGTCAACAAGAGACCCAGTACTTC. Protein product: CASSPPGGQQETQYF.

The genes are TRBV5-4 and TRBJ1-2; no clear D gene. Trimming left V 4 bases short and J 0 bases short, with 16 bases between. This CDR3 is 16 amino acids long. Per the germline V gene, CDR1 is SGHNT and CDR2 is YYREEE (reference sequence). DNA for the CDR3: TGTGCCAGCAGCGCACGCTCAGGAGTCGCTAACTATGGCTACACCTTC. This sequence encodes CASSARSGVANYGYTF.

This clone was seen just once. The CDR3 protein is CASRGTGTSGRGGYNEQFF. DNA for the CDR3: TGTGCCAGCAGGGGCACCGGGACTAGCGGGAGGGGGGGCTACAATGAGCAGTTCTTC. The chain has TRBV7-9 and TRBJ2-1; 16 bases match TRBD2. V was pared by 6 bases and J by 3 bases, with 11 bases of the junction left unmatched. This CDR3 comprises 19 residues. CDR1 is SEHNR and CDR2 is FQNEAQ in the germline V gene (reference sequence).